The next 22 T cell receptor beta chains were all read from a single sample in a study of PD-L1 blockade in urothelial cancer. TCRdb's copy holds only in-frame clones and misses some; the assay was immunoSEQ multiplex PCR. This sample has tens of thousands of clones, with about 84% found just once. The sample's time point: pretreatment peripheral blood. The sample consisted of PBMCs, taken around atezolizumab (anti-PD-L1) treatment. These receptors were obtained from a man aged 55 to 70 with urothelial cancer.

This clone was counted a single time. V gene TRBV14 combines with J gene TRBJ2-7, with D perhaps TRBD2 (6 bases). CDR1 is SGHDN and CDR2 is FVKESK in the germline V gene. This CDR3 has 13 residues. V lost 1 base to trimming and J lost 6 bases, with 10 bases between them. CDR3 sequence: CASSQVGTGEQYF. DNA for the CDR3: TGTGCCAGCAGCCAAGTGGGGACTGGCGAGCAGTACTTC.

V is TRBV28 and J is TRBJ1-1; D unresolved. This CDR3 spans 12 amino acids. The V end lost 3 bases, the J end lost 5 bases, and 7 bases lay between the germline ends. Germline CDR1 and CDR2: MDHEN and SYDVKM. The CDR3 region has the DNA TGTGCCAGCAGTTTTCGGAGGACTGAAGCTTTCTTT. Protein: CASSFRRTEAFF.

The chain joins TRBV7-8 to TRBJ2-7, with D unresolved. CDR1 SGHVS and CDR2 FQNEAQ come from the germline V gene. This CDR3 region has 14 residues. V lost 1 base and J 1 base, leaving 8 bases between the germline ends. CDR3 in amino acids: CASSLVSGSYEQYF. The CDR3, as DNA: TGTGCCAGCAGCTTAGTTTCAGGTTCCTACGAGCAGTACTTC.

This clone occurred a few times. The rearrangement uses TRBV2 and TRBJ1-1; 11 bases match TRBD1. Trimming took 5 bases from V and 7 from J; bases not matched to a gene: 9. The CDR3 runs to 15 residues. Germline CDR1 is SNHLY and CDR2 is FYNNEI. CDR3 coding DNA: TGTGCCAGCAGTCCCGGGACAGGGGGTTTTAGTGAAGCTTTCTTT. It encodes CASSPGTGGFSEAFF.

Of note for this clone: Different DNA sequences within this sample yield the same CDR3. This sequence joins TRBV28 and TRBJ1-2, with 7 bases identical to TRBD1. The CDR3 is made up of 15 amino acids. V shed 3 bases and J 2 bases; nucleotides not matched to a gene: 6. Germline CDR1 MDHEN, CDR2 SYDVKM. CDR3 region: CASSFLDRKNYGYTF. The CDR3, as DNA: TGTGCCAGCAGTTTCCTGGACAGGAAAAACTATGGCTACACCTTC.

The CDR3 DNA follows: TGCGCCAGCAGCCAAGAGGCAGGGAACACTGAAGCTTTCTTT. It is translated as CASSQEAGNTEAFF. The chain carries TRBV4-3 and TRBJ1-1; D gene ambiguous. This CDR3 has 14 amino acids. Germline CDR1 and CDR2: LGHNA and YSLEER. The V end lost 0 bases, the J end lost 1 base, and 6 bases lay between the germline ends.

V and J are TRBV7-9 and TRBJ1-4; D gene uncertain. The CDR3 has 15 residues. The ends were cut back, 1 base at V and 6 bases at J, with 12 bases in the middle. Germline V gives CDR1 SEHNR, CDR2 FQNEAQ (reference sequence). The CDR3 sequence is CASSLGRRQDEKLFF. CDR3 DNA: TGTGCCAGCAGCTTAGGCAGGAGGCAGGATGAAAAACTGTTTTTT. Looking up the rest from reference TRBV7-9 and TRBJ1-4 gives the full variable domain: DTGVSQNPRHKITKRGQNVTFRCDPISEHNRLYWYRQTLGQGPEFLTYFQNEAQLEKSRLLSDRFSAERPKGSFSTLEIQRTEQGDSAMYLCASSLGRRQDEKLFFGSGTQLSVL.

The chain carries TRBV28 and TRBJ1-5; no definite D call. Germline CDR1 MDHEN, CDR2 SYDVKM. This CDR3 is built from 13 residues. Trimming removed 5 bases at V and 8 bases at J, with 13 bases between. The DNA of the CDR3 is TGTGCCAGCAGTCTACCGACTAGTGAGCCCCAGCATTTT. Protein: CASSLPTSEPQHF.

The V call is TRBV15, the J call TRBJ2-1, with 14 bases fitting TRBD2. V lost 4 bases to trimming and J lost 10 bases; unmatched junction nucleotides: 3. Germline V gene lookup returns CDR1 LNHNV and CDR2 YYDKDF (reference sequence). CDR3 length equals 14 residues. CDR3 in amino acids: CATSKGLAGDEQFF. CDR3 coding DNA: TGTGCCACCAGCAAGGGACTAGCGGGGGACGAGCAGTTCTTC.

The chain couples TRBV6-5 to TRBJ1-2; possible D gene TRBD1, 5 bases. Germline V gene data show CDR1 as MNHEY and CDR2 as SVGAGI. The CDR3 spans 15 residues. Trimming took 3 bases from V and 2 from J, leaving 13 bases between them. The CDR3 DNA reads TGTGCCAGCAGTTATTTGGGGACTGAGAACTATGGCTACACCTTC. It yields the protein CASSYLGTENYGYTF.

This clone was seen a single time. Other DNA sequences from this sample encode an identical CDR3 as well. This chain links TRBV6-5 with TRBJ2-7; 13 bases fit TRBD2. The CDR3 has 15 amino acids. Germline V gene data show CDR1 as MNHEY and CDR2 as SVGAGI. Trimming took 0 bases from V and 6 from J; bases not matched to a gene: 2. The CDR3 protein is CASSYSRLAGGEQYF. The CDR3 nucleotides are TGTGCCAGCAGTTACTCGAGACTAGCGGGGGGCGAGCAGTACTTC.

J is TRBJ2-3 and V is TRBV5-1, with 7 bases fitting TRBD2. The CDR3 sequence is 14 residues long. V was pared by 3 bases and J by 6 bases, with 7 bases of the junction left unmatched. Germline values: CDR1 SGHRS, CDR2 YFSETQ. CDR3 in DNA: TGCGCCAGCAGCTACGATTCAGCGGGGGATACGCAGTATTTT. Encoded protein: CASSYDSAGDTQYF.

CDR3 nucleotide sequence: TGTGCCAGCAGCTTGGAGGACAATGAAACCGGGGAGCTGTTTTTT. It yields the protein CASSLEDNETGELFF. V usage is TRBV5-6 and J usage is TRBJ2-2, with a possible D match to TRBD1 (5 bases). V was trimmed by 0 bases and J by 5 bases, leaving 11 bases between them. Germline CDR1 SGHDT, CDR2 YYEEEE. The CDR3 is 15 amino acids.

The chain is built from TRBV7-9 and TRBJ2-2, with TRBD1 identical over 9 bases. The CDR3 has 15 amino acids. V was clipped by 3 bases and J by 4 bases; unmatched bases: 3. Germline lookup yields CDR1 SEHNR and CDR2 FQNEAQ (reference sequence). The CDR3 sequence is CASSFGTGSTGELFF. Written as DNA, the CDR3 is TGTGCCAGCAGCTTCGGGACAGGGTCCACCGGGGAGCTGTTTTTT.

This clone was detected only a few times. This chain connects TRBV5-6 to TRBJ2-7, with 7 bases matching TRBD1. This CDR3 spans 17 amino acids. The V gene's germline CDR1 is SGHDT and CDR2 YYEEEE. With V trimmed by 0 bases and J by 0 bases, 9 bases remained unmatched. CDR3 in DNA: TGTGCCAGCAGCTTGGCTCCAACAGGGGTCGCCTCCTACGAGCAGTACTTC. This codes for CASSLAPTGVASYEQYF.

This chain joins TRBV10-3 and TRBJ1-2, with 7 bases aligning to TRBD1. The V gene end was trimmed by 0 bases and the J gene end by 4 bases; junction bases not matched to a gene: 11. The CDR3 is made up of 17 amino acids. Germline V gives CDR1 ENHRY, CDR2 SYGVKD. The CDR3 protein is CAISESGTDRLVYGYTF. The DNA for the CDR3 is TGTGCCATCAGTGAGTCCGGGACAGACCGTCTCGTCTATGGCTACACCTTC.

The V call is TRBV28, the J call TRBJ2-7; TRBD1 matches at 7 bases. Germline CDR1 is MDHEN and CDR2 is SYDVKM. CDR3 size: 12 residues. The J segment lost 6 bases and the V segment lost 8 bases, leaving 7 bases of the junction unmatched. The CDR3 DNA reads as TGTGCCAGCCGGGACAGCACCACCGAGCAGTACTTC. It encodes CASRDSTTEQYF. Together with reference TRBV28 and TRBJ2-7, the CDR3 gives the full variable domain: DVKVTQSSRYLVKRTGEKVFLECVQDMDHENMFWYRQDPGLGLRLIYFSYDVKMKEKGDIPEGYSVSREKKERFSLILESASTNQTSMYLCASRDSTTEQYFGPGTRLTVT.

This sequence joins TRBV30 and TRBJ2-5; D not resolved. The V end was cut by 0 bases, the J end by 7 bases, with 6 bases between. CDR3 length equals 11 residues. Germline CDR1 and CDR2: GTSNPN and SVGIG (reference sequence). The CDR3 protein is CAWSVRGTQYF. As DNA, the CDR3 is TGTGCCTGGAGTGTACGAGGGACCCAGTACTTC.

The chain employs TRBV29-1 and TRBJ1-5; 10 bases match TRBD1. The CDR3 covers 14 residues. In germline, CDR1 is SQVTM, CDR2 ANQGSEA. V lost 7 bases and J lost 8; bases outside the gene matches: 11. DNA for the CDR3: TGCAGCGCCGGGGGGACAGGGGATGTAGAGCCCCAGCATTTT. It codes for CSAGGTGDVEPQHF.

This clone was observed a few times. The J gene is TRBJ2-1, the V gene TRBV7-3, with 15 bases matching TRBD2. The CDR3 length is 15 residues. J was trimmed by 7 bases and V by 4 bases; bases with no gene match: 2. Germline CDR1 SGHTA, CDR2 FQGTGA. DNA for the CDR3: TGTGCCAGCAGCTCGGGGACTAGCGGGAGGAATGAGCAGTTCTTC. It encodes CASSSGTSGRNEQFF.

The chain is built from TRBV5-6 and TRBJ2-1, with a tentative D call TRBD2 (7 bases). The CDR3 has 15 residues. Trimming pared 0 bases from V and 5 bases from J, leaving 12 bases between. Germline CDR1 SGHDT, CDR2 YYEEEE. CDR3 bases: TGTGCCAGCAGCTTGGTGGGGGGGGCCCACAATGAGCAGTTCTTC. This gives the protein CASSLVGGAHNEQFF.

In nucleotides, the CDR3 is TGTGCCAGCAGCTTAGACCTCACAGGGAACACTGAAGCTTTCTTT. It codes for CASSLDLTGNTEAFF. This chain links TRBV11-2 with TRBJ1-1, with D possibly TRBD1 on 5 matching bases. The CDR3 length is 15 residues. The germline gives CDR1 SGHAT, CDR2 FQNNGV. With 0 bases removed from V and 1 base from J, the gap between germline ends came to 9 bases.